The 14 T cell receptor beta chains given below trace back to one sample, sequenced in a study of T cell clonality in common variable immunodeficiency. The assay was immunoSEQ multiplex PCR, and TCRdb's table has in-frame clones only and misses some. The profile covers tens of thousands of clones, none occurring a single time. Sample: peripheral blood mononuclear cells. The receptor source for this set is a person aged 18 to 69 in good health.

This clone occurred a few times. Partial CDR3 DNA: TGTGCCAGCAGTGGACTAGCGGCCACAGATACC. This codes for CASSGLAATDT. The whole CDR3 sequence is CASSGLAATDTYTF. This sequence joins TRBV6-1 and TRBJ1-2, with no clear D. The read terminates 3 residues ahead of where the CDR3 ends, so the germline J gene completes it. This CDR3 has 14 residues. CDR1 is MNHNS and CDR2 is SASEGT in the germline V gene.

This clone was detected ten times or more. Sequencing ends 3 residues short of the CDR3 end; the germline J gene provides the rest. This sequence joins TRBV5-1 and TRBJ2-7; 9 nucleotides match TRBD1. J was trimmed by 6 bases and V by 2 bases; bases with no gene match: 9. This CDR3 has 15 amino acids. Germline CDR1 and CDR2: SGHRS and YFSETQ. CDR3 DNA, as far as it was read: TGCGCCAGCAGCTTTCGGACAGGGGTAATTGGCGAG. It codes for CASSFRTGVIGE. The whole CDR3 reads CASSFRTGVIGEQYF.

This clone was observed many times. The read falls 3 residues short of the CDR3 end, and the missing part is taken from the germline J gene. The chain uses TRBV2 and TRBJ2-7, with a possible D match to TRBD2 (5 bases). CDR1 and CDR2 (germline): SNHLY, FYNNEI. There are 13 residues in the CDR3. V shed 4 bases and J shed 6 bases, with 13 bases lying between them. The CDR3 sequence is CASSGSSSGEQYF. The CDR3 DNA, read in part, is TGTGCCAGCAGTGGGTCTAGCTCAGGCGAG.

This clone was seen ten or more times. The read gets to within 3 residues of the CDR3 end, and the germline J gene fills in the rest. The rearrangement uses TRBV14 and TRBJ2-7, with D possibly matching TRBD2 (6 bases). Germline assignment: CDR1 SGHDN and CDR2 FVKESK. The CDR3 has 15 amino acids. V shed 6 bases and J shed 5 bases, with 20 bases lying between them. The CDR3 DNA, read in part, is TGTGCCAGCAGAAGGGGAGGCCAGAATCCGAACGAG. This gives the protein CASRRGGQNPNE. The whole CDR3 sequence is CASRRGGQNPNEQYF.

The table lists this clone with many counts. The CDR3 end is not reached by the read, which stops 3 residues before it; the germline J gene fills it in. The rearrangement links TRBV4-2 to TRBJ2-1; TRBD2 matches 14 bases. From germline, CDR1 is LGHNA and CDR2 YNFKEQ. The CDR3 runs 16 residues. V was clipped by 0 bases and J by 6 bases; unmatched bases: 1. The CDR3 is CASSQEGTSGSNEQFF. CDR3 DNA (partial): TGTGCCAGCAGCCAAGAAGGGACTAGCGGGAGCAATGAG.

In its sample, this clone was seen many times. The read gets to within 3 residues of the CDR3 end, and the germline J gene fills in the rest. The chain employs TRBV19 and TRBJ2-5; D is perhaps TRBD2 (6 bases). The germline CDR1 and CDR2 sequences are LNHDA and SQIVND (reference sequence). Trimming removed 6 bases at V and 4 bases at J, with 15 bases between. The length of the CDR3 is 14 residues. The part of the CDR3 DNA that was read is TGTGCCAGTAGCCAGGGACTGGGAATAGAGACC. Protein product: CASSQGLGIET. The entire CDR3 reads CASSQGLGIETQYF.

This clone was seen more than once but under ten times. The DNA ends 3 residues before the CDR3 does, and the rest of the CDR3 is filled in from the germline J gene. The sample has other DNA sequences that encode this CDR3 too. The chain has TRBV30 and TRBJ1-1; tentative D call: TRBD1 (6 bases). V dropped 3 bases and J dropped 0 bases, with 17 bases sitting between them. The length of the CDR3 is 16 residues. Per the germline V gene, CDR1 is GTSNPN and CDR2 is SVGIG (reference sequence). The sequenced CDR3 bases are TGTGCCTGGAGGCAGGGACACCTGGGGGTGAACACTGAA. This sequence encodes CAWRQGHLGVNTE. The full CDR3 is CAWRQGHLGVNTEAFF.

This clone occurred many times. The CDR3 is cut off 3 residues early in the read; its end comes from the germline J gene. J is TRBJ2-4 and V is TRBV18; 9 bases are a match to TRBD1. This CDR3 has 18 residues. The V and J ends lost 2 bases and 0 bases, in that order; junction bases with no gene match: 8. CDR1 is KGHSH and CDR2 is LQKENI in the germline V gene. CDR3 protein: CASSPGGQGELAKNIQYF. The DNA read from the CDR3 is TGTGCCAGCTCACCAGGGGGACAGGGCGAACTAGCCAAAAACATT.

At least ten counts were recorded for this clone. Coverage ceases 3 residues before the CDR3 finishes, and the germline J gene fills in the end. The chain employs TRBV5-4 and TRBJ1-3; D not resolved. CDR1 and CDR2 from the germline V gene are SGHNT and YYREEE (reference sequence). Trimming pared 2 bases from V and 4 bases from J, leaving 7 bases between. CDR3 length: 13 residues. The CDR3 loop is CASSFGGGNTIYF. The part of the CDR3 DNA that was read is TGTGCCAGCAGCTTTGGTGGCGGAAACACC.

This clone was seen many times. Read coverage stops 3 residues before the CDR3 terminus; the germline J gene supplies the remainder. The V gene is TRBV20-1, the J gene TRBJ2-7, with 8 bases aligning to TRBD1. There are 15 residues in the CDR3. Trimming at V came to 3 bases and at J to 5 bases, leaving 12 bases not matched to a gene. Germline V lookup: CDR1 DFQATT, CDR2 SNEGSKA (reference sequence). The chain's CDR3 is CSARALQGARNEQYF. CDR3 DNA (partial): TGCAGTGCTAGGGCCCTGCAGGGGGCGCGAAACGAG.

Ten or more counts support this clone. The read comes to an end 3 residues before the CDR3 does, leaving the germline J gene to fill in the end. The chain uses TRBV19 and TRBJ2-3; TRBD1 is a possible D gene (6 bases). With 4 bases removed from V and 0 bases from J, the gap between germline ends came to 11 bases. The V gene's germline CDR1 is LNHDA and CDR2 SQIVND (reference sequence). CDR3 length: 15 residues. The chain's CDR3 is CASSRQAPSTDTQYF. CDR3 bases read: TGTGCCAGTAGTAGACAGGCCCCTAGCACAGATACG. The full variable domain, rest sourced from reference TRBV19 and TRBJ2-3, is DGGITQSPKYLFRKEGQNVTLSCEQNLNHDAMYWYRQDPGQGLRLIYYSQIVNDFQKGDIAEGYSVSREKKESFPLTVTSAQKNPTAFYLCASSRQAPSTDTQYFGPGTRLTVL.

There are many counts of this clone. CDR3 sequence: CASSQSGQWNSPLHF. The CDR3 DNA, read in part, is TGCGCCAGCAGCCAAAGCGGGCAGTGGAATTCACCC. The gene calls are TRBV4-1 and TRBJ1-6; no clear D. The missing CDR3 end, 3 residues past where the read stops, is filled in from the germline J gene. The CDR3 loop spans 15 amino acids. Trimming pared 2 bases from V and 7 bases from J, leaving 12 bases between. The germline CDR1 and CDR2 sequences are MGHRA and YSYEKL.

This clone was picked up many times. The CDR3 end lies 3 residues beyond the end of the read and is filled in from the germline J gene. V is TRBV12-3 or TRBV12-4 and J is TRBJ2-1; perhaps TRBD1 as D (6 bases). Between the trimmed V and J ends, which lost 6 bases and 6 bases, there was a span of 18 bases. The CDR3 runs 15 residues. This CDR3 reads CASSPPGSRGNEQFF. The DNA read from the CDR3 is TGTGCCAGCAGCCCCCCCGGTAGCAGGGGCAATGAG.

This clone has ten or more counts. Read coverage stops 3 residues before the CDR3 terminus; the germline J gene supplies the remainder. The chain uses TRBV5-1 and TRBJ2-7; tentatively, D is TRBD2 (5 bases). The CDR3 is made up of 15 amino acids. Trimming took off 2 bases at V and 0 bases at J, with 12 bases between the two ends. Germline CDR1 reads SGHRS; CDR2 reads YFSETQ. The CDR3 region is CASSFSRASSYEQYF. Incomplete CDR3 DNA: TGCGCCAGCAGCTTTTCGCGGGCAAGCTCCTACGAG. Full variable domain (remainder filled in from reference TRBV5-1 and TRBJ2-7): KAGVTQTPRYLIKTRGQQVTLSCSPISGHRSVSWYQQTPGQGLQFLFEYFSETQRNKGNFPGRFSGRQFSNSRSEMNVSTLELGDSALYLCASSFSRASSYEQYFGPGTRLTVT.